The 8 T cell receptor beta chains reported below all come from one sample, sequenced in a study of blood T cell repertoires in COVID-19. Measured with immunoSEQ multiplex PCR; TCRdb has only the in-frame clones, and not every one. This repertoire shows 110,000 or so clones, approximately 85% found once; its top ten account for about 3.4%. Sequenced material: peripheral blood. The receptors stem from a man aged 40-49 years with acute or convalescent COVID-19.

V and J are TRBV5-6 and TRBJ2-4, with 8 bases matching TRBD1. CDR1 and CDR2 (germline): SGHDT, YYEEEE. V lost 4 bases to trimming and J lost 6 bases; unmatched junction nucleotides: 3. The CDR3 covers 13 residues. CDR3 amino acids: CASSGQGANIQYF. Here the CDR3 DNA reads TGTGCCAGCAGCGGGCAGGGGGCAAACATTCAGTACTTC.

V usage is TRBV5-1 and J usage is TRBJ2-3; TRBD2 aligns across 10 bases. Germline lookup yields CDR1 SGHRS and CDR2 YFSETQ. The CDR3 consists of 17 residues. Unmatched junction bases numbered 10, after V lost 4 bases and J lost 2 bases. CDR3 DNA sequence: TGCGCCAGCAGCATGGAGCTAGCGGGGGCCTCCACAGATACGCAGTATTTT. This sequence encodes CASSMELAGASTDTQYF.

This clone was found once. At one end the junction does not follow the germline gene, possibly because of a read error. This chain links TRBV19 with TRBJ2-7, with TRBD2 as a possible D gene (6 bases). CDR1 LNHDA and CDR2 SQIVND come from the germline V gene (reference sequence). CDR3 length: 12 residues. This CDR3 reads CASSIDSGTLCF. The CDR3 DNA sequence: TGTGCCAGTAGTATAGACTCCGGGACTCTGTGCTTC.

This clone was detected once. This rearrangement joins TRBV7-2 to TRBJ2-3; unclear D gene. Trimming stripped 5 bases from V and 4 bases from J, with 10 bases between. The CDR3 spans 13 residues. The germline V gene encodes CDR1 SGHTA and CDR2 FQGNSA. For the CDR3, the DNA is TGTGCCAGCAGCCTGCGCTTCGCAGATACGCAGTATTTT. Amino acids: CASSLRFADTQYF.

The chain is built from TRBV6-6 and TRBJ2-5, with D possibly being TRBD2 (5 bases). Per germline, CDR1 MNHNY and CDR2 SVGAGI (reference sequence). The CDR3 consists of 14 residues. V lost 8 bases and J 2 bases, leaving 15 bases between the germline ends. The CDR3 DNA sequence: TGTGCCAGCGCTGGCGGGCGGATTCAAGAGACCCAGTACTTC. Amino acid sequence: CASAGGRIQETQYF.

This clone was recorded only once. The V gene is TRBV24-1, the J gene TRBJ2-7; TRBD1 matches at 8 bases. With 9 bases clipped from V and 2 bases from J, the junction kept 11 bases outside the gene matches. In germline, CDR1 is KGHDR, CDR2 SFDVKD. The CDR3 is 15 amino acids. The CDR3 DNA reads TGTGCCACCGGACACGGGACAGGAACGACCTACGAGCAGTACTTC. It specifies CATGHGTGTTYEQYF.

This clone was counted a single time. The rearrangement uses TRBV25-1 and TRBJ2-5; D uncertain. Trimming removed 0 bases from V and 5 bases from J, with 7 bases in between. CDR3 length: 13 residues. CDR1 and CDR2 from the germline V gene are MGHDK and SYGVNS. CDR3 sequence: CASSEYTEETQYF. The CDR3 coding sequence is TGTGCCAGCAGTGAATATACAGAGGAGACCCAGTACTTC.

V gene TRBV19 combines with J gene TRBJ1-5; TRBD1 agrees at 10 bases. J gave up 1 base and V 8 bases, and 2 bases lay outside the gene matches. Germline-derived CDR1 and CDR2 are LNHDA and SQIVND (reference sequence). The CDR3 has 14 residues. CDR3 amino acids: CASGTGVSNQPQHF. As DNA, the CDR3 is TGTGCCAGTGGGACAGGGGTAAGCAATCAGCCCCAGCATTTT. Full variable domain (rest looked up from reference TRBV19 and TRBJ1-5): DGGITQSPKYLFRKEGQNVTLSCEQNLNHDAMYWYRQDPGQGLRLIYYSQIVNDFQKGDIAEGYSVSREKKESFPLTVTSAQKNPTAFYLCASGTGVSNQPQHFGDGTRLSIL.